The clone carrying this T cell receptor (beta chain) turned up a few times. Its antigen remains unknown. PCR employed 60 Vbeta and 13 Jbeta primers. Source study methods: Later reanalysis found around 74 million unique TCR beta chains, about 10 million of them shared. Sequencing used immunoSEQ multiplex PCR; TCRdb keeps in-frame clones, though not all of them. The V and J calls and clone size are taken from that table; D and trimming were inferred from the DNA. In the table there are 250,000 or so clones, 81% of which are singletons. The data originate from a study of cytomegalovirus exposure and HLA in healthy donors. At the level of the study: T cells numbering about 179 million yielded some 110 million unique TCR beta sequences in an earlier analysis. Regarding the study as a whole: The classifier reportedly diagnosed cytomegalovirus status with high specificity and sensitivity. Using a false discovery rate of 0.05, a later analysis showed that approximately 17,000 TCR beta sequences were associated with HLA alleles.

Sample: PBMCs. The receptor was isolated from an older woman in good health and CMV-seropositive.

CDR3 nucleotide sequence: TGTGCCTGGAGTGTCCCACTAGAATATGGCTACACCTTC. Its translation: CAWSVPLEYGYTF. The V gene is TRBV30, the J gene TRBJ1-2; D is ambiguous. Germline V CDR1 and CDR2: GTSNPN, SVGIG (reference sequence). Trimming left V 0 bases short and J 5 bases short, with 10 bases between. This CDR3 region has 13 residues.